This TCR beta chain was identified in a study of cytotoxic CD8 clonotypes in ibrutinib-treated CLL. With 6 bases removed from V and 0 bases from J, the gap between germline ends came to 12 bases. Germline values: CDR1 LNHDA, CDR2 SQIVND (reference sequence). CDR3 length equals 15 residues. Findings and limits, study-wide: Under therapy, public clonotypes either contracted or stayed stable, and they were uncommon.

Sequencing was performed with immunoSEQ multiplex PCR; in TCRdb, only in-frame clones are kept and a portion is missing. The sample has 200,000 to 250,000 clones, just over 70% seen once. In its sample, this clone was seen once. Its antigen is currently unknown. The TCR sequence derives from a human donor with chronic lymphocytic leukemia. The sequencing here drew on PBMCs, taken after 12 months of ibrutinib treatment. The chain uses TRBV19 and TRBJ1-5; D is undetermined. This chain's CDR3 is CASSPWAYSNQPQHF. The CDR3 coding sequence is TGTGCCAGTAGCCCCTGGGCTTATAGCAATCAGCCCCAGCATTTT. The full variable domain, with the rest looked up from reference TRBV19 and TRBJ1-5, is DGGITQSPKYLFRKEGQNVTLSCEQNLNHDAMYWYRQDPGQGLRLIYYSQIVNDFQKGDIAEGYSVSREKKESFPLTVTSAQKNPTAFYLCASSPWAYSNQPQHFGDGTRLSIL.